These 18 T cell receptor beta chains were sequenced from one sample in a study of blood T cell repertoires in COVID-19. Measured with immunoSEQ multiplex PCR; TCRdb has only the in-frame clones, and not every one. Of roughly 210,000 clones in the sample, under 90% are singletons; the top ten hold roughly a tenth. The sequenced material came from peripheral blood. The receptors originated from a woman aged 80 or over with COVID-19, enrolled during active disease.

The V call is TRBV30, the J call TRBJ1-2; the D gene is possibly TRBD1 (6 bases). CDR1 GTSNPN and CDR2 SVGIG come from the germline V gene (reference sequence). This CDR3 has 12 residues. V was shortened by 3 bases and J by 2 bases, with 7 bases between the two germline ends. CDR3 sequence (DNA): TGTGCCTGGAGCAGGGGAAACTATGGCTACACCTTC. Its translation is CAWSRGNYGYTF.

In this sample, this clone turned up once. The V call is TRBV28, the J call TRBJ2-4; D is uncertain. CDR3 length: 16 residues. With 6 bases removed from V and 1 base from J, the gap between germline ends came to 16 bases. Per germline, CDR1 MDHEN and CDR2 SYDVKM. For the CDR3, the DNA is TGTGCCAGCAGCCCGGTTGGGCTGGTGGCCAAAAACATTCAGTACTTC. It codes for CASSPVGLVAKNIQYF.

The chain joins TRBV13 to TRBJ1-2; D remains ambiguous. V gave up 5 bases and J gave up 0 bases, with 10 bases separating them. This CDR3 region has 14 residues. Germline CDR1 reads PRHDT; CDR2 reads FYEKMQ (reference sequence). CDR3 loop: CASSPRSANYGYTF. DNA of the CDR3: TGTGCCAGCAGCCCCCGCAGCGCTAACTATGGCTACACCTTC.

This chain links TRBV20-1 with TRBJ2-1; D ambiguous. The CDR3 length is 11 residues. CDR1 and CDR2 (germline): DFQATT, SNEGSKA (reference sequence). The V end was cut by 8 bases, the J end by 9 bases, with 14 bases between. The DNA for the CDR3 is TGCAGTACCCCACTATGGCGTGAGCAGTTCTTC. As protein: CSTPLWREQFF.

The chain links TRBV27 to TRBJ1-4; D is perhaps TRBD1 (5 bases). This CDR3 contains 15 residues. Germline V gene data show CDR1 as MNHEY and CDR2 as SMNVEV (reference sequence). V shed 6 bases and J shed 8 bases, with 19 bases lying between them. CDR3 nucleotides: TGTGCCAGCAGCCGCCGCTCGGGACTTGTGGAAAAACTGTTTTTT. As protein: CASSRRSGLVEKLFF.

The CDR3 is CATQGGGAGLDYGYTF. In nucleotides, the CDR3 is TGTGCCACCCAGGGCGGAGGGGCCGGGCTCGACTATGGCTACACCTTC. The rearrangement joins TRBV24-1 to TRBJ1-2; possibly TRBD1 for D (5 bases). Trimming stripped 9 bases from V and 3 bases from J, with 22 bases between. The CDR3 consists of 16 residues. Germline loops: CDR1 KGHDR, CDR2 SFDVKD.

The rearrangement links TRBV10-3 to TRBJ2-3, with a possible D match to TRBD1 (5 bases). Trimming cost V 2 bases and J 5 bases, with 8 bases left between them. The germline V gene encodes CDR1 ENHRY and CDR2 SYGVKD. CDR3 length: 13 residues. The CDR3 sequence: CAISETQGDTQYF. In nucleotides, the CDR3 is TGTGCCATCAGTGAGACGCAGGGAGATACGCAGTATTTT.

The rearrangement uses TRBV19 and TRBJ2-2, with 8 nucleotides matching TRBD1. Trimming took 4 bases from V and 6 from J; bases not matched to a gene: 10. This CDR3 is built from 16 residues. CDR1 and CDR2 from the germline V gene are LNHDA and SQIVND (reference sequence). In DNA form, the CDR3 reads TGTGCCAGTAGTAAACTAGACAGGGGAAAGGCCGGGGAGCTGTTTTTT. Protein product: CASSKLDRGKAGELFF. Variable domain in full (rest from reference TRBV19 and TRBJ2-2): DGGITQSPKYLFRKEGQNVTLSCEQNLNHDAMYWYRQDPGQGLRLIYYSQIVNDFQKGDIAEGYSVSREKKESFPLTVTSAQKNPTAFYLCASSKLDRGKAGELFFGEGSRLTVL.

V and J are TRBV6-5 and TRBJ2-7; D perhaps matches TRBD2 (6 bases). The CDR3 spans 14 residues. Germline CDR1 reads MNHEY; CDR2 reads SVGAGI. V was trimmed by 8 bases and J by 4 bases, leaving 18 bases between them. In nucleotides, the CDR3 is TGTGCCAGCCGGTCCGGTAGCGGACTATACGAGCAGTACGTC. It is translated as CASRSGSGLYEQYV.

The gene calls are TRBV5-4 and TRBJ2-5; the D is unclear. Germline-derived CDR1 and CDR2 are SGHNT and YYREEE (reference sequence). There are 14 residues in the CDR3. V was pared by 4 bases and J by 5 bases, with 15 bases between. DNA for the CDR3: TGTGCCAGCAGCCCCAGTCCAGTCTGGGAGACCCAGTACTTC. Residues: CASSPSPVWETQYF. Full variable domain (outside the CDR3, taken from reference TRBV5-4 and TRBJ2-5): ETGVTQSPTHLIKTRGQQVTLRCSSQSGHNTVSWYQQALGQGPQFIFQYYREEENGRGNFPPRFSGLQFPNYSSELNVNALELDDSALYLCASSPSPVWETQYFGPGTRLLVL.

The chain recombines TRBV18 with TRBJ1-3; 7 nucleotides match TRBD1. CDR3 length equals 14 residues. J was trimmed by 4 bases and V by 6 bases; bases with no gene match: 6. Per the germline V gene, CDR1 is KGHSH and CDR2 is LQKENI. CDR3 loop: CASSPTGDGNTIYF. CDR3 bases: TGTGCCAGCTCGCCTACAGGGGACGGAAACACCATATATTTT. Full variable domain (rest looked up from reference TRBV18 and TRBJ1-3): NAGVMQNPRHLVRRRGQEARLRCSPMKGHSHVYWYRQLPEEGLKFMVYLQKENIIDESGMPKERFSAEFPKEGPSILRIQQVVRGDSAAYFCASSPTGDGNTIYFGEGSWLTVV.

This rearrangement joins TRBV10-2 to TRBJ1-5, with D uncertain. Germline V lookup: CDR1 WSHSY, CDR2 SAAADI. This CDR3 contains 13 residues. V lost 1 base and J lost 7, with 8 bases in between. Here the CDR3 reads CASSEYRSQPQHF. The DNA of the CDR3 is TGCGCCAGCAGTGAGTACCGAAGCCAGCCCCAGCATTTT.

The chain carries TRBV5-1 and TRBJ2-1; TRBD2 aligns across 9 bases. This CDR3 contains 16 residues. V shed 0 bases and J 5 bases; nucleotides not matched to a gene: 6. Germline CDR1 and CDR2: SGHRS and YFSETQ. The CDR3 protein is CASSLGVLAGHNEQFF. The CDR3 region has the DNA TGCGCCAGCAGCTTGGGGGTACTAGCGGGCCACAATGAGCAGTTCTTC.

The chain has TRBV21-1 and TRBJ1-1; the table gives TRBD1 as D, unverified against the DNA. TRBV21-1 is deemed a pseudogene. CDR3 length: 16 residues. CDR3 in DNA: TGTGCCAGCAGTCGCGCGGACAGGAGGGGGAACACTGAAGCTTTCTTT. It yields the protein CASSRADRRGNTEAFF.

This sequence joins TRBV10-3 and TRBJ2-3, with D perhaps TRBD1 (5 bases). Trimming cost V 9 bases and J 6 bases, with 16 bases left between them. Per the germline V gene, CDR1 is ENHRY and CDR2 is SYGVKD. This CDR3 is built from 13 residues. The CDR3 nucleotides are TGTGCCATTACCCCATCAGGGCAGGATACGCAGTATTTT. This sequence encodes CAITPSGQDTQYF.

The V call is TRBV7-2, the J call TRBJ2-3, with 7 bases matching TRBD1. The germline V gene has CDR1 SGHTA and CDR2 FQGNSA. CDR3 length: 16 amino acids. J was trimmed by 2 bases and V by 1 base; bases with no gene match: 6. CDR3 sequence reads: CASSLGARGHTDTQYF. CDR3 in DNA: TGTGCCAGCAGCTTAGGGGCGAGGGGGCACACAGATACGCAGTATTTT.

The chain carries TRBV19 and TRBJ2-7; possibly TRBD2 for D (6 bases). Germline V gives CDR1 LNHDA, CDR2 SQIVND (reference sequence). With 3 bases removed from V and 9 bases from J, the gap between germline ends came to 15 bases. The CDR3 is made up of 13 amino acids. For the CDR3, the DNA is TGTGCCAGTAGTATGGGGGGAGGTACGGGGCAGTACTTC. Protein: CASSMGGGTGQYF.

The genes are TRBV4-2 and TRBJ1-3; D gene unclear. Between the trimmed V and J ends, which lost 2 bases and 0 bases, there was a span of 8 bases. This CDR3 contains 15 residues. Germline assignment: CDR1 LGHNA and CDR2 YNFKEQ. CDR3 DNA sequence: TGTGCCAGCAGCCAACCCAGTCCCTCTGGAAACACCATATATTTT. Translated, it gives CASSQPSPSGNTIYF.